The source of this T cell receptor (beta chain) is a study of blood T cell repertoires in COVID-19. Study-level background: COVID-19 samples, acute and convalescent, were from the United States, Italy and Spain. Nucleic acid was either cDNA or gDNA, and it came from T cells, B-cell-depleted T cells, or PBMCs.

Study processing details: Nucleated cell counts were estimated from reference gene primer amplification. Profiled with immunoSEQ multiplex PCR; TCRdb holds only in-frame clones, not every one. That table is the source of V, J and clone size, and D and trimming were worked out from the DNA. Seen here are 200,000 to 250,000 clones, under 95% observed once, and the top ten hold 1% to 1.5%. Germline values: CDR1 SGHNT, CDR2 YYREEE (reference sequence). The CDR3 loop spans 15 amino acids. V dropped 2 bases and J dropped 7 bases, with 19 bases sitting between them. This receptor was identified in a man aged 25 to 40 with acute or convalescent COVID-19. Sequencing was done on a sample of peripheral blood. The chain couples TRBV5-4 to TRBJ2-7; maybe TRBD2 (6 bases). The CDR3 spells CASSFKSGPPQEQYF. The CDR3, as DNA: TGTGCCAGCAGCTTTAAAAGCGGGCCTCCGCAAGAGCAGTACTTC.